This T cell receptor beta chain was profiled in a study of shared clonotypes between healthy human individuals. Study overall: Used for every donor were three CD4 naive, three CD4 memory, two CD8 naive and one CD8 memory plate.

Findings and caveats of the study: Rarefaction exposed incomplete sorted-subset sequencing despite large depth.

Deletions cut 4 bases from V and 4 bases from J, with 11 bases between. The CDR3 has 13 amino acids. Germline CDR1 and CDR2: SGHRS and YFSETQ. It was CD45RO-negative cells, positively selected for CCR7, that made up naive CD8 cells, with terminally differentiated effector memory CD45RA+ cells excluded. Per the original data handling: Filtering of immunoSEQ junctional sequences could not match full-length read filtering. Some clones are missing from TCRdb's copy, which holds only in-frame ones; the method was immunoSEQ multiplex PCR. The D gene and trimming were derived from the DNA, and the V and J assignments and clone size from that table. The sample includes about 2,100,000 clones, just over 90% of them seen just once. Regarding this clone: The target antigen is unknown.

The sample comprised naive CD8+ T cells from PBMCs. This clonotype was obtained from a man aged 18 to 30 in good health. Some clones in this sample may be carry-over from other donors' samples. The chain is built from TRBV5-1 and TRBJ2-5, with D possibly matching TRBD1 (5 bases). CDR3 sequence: CASSKTVSETQYF. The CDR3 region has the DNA TGCGCCAGCAGCAAGACAGTTTCAGAGACCCAGTACTTC.